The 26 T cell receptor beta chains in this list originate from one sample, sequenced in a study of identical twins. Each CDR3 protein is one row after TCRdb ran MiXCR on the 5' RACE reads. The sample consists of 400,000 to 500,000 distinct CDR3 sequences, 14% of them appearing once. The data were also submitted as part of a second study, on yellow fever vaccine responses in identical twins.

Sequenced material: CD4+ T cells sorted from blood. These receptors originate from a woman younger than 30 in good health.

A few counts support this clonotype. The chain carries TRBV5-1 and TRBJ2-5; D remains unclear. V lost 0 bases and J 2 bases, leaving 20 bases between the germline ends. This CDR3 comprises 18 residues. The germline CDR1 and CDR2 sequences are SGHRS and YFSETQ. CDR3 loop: CASSLDGQRARVQETQYF. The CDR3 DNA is TGCGCCAGCAGCTTGGACGGGCAGCGCGCTAGGGTACAAGAGACCCAGTACTTC.

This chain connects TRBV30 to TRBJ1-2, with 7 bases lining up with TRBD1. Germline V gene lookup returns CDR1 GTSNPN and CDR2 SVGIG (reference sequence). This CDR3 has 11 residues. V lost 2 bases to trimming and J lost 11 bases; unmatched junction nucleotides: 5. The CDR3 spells CAWSSLQGYTF. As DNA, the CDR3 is TGTGCCTGGAGTTCCTTACAGGGGTACACCTTC.

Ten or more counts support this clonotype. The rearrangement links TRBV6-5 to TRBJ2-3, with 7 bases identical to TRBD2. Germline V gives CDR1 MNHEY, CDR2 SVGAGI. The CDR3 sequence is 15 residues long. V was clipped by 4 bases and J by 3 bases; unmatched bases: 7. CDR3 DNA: TGTGCCAGCAGTTTCACCGGGGGGTGGACAGATACGCAGTATTTT. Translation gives CASSFTGGWTDTQYF.

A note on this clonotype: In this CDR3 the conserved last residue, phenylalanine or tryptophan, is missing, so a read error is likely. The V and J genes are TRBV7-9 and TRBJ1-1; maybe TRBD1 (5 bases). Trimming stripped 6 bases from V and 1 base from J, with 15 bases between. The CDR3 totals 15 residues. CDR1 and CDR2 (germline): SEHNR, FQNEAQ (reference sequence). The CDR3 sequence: CASRFAAGGNTEAFL. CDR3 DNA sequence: TGTGCCAGCAGATTCGCGGCGGGGGGGAACACTGAAGCTTTCCTT.

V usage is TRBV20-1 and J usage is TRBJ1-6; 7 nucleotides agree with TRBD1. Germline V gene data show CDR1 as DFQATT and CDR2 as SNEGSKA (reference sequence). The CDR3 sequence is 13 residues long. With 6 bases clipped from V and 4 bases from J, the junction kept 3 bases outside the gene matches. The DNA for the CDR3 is TGCAGTGCGGGGACAGATTATAATTCACCCCTCCACTTT. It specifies CSAGTDYNSPLHF.

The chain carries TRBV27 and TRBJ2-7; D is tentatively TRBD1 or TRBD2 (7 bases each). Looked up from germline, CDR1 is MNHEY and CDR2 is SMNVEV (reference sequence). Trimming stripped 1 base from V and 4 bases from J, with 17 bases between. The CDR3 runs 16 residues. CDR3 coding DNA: TGTGCCAGCAGTTTATTCCCCGGGACAGCGGGATACGAGCAGTACTTC. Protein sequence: CASSLFPGTAGYEQYF.

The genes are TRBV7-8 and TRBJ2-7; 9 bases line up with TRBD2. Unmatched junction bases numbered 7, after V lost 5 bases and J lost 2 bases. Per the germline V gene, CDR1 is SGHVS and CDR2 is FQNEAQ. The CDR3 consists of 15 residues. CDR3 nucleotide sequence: TGTGCCAGCAGCCAAGCGGGACTAGCTACCTACGAGCAGTACTTC. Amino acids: CASSQAGLATYEQYF.

CDR3: CASSFSGRQETQYF. The DNA for the CDR3 is TGTGCCAGCAGTTTTTCAGGACGGCAAGAGACCCAGTACTTC. The chain carries TRBV28 and TRBJ2-5; the D is unclear. The CDR3 is 14 amino acids. The V gene's germline CDR1 is MDHEN and CDR2 SYDVKM. The V gene lost 3 bases and the J gene lost 2 bases, with 10 bases spanning the gap.

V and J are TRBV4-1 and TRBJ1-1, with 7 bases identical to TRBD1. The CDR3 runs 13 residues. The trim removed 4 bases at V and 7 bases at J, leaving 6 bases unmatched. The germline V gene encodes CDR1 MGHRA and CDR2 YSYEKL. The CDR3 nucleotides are TGCGCCAGCAGCCGGACCCAGGGGGTTGAAGCTTTCTTT. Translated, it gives CASSRTQGVEAFF.

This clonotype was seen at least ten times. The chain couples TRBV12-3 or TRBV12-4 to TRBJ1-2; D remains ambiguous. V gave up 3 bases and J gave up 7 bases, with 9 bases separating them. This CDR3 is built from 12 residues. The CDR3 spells CASSFRTGGYTF. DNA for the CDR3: TGTGCCAGCAGTTTTAGGACGGGTGGCTACACCTTC.

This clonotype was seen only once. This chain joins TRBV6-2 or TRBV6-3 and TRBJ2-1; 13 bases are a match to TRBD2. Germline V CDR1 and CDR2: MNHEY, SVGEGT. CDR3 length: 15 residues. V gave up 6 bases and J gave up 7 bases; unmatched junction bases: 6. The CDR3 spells CASSWGLAGLNEQFF. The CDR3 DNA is TGTGCCAGCAGCTGGGGACTAGCGGGATTAAATGAGCAGTTCTTC.

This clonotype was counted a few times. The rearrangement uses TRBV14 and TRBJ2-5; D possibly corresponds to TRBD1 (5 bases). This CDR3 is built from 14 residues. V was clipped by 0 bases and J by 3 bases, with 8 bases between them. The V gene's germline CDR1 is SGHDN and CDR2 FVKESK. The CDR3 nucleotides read TGTGCCAGCAGCCAAGATCAGGGAAAAGAGACCCAGTACTTC. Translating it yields CASSQDQGKETQYF.

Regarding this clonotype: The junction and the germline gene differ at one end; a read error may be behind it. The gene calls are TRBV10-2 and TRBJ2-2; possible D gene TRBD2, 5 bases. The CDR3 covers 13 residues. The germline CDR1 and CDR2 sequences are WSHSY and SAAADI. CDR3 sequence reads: CASTTVSSGVLFF. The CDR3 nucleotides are TGCGCCAGCACCACAGTTTCGTCCGGGGTGCTGTTTTTT.

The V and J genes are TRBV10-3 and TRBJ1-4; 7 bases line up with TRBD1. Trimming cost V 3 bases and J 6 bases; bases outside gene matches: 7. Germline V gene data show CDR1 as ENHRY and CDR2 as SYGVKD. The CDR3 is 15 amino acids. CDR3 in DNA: TGTGCCATCAGTGAAGCAGGGGGATTTGATGAAAAACTGTTTTTT. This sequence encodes CAISEAGGFDEKLFF.

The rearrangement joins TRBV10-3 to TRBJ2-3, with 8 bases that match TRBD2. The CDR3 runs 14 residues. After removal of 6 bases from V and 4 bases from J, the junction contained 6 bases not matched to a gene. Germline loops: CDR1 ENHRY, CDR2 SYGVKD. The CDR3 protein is CAIRGREGADTQYF. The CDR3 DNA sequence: TGTGCCATCAGGGGCCGGGAGGGAGCAGATACGCAGTATTTT.

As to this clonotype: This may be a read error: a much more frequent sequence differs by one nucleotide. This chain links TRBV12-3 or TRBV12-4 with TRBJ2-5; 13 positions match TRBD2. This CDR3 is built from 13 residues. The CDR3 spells CDSLLAGGETQYF. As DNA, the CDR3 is TGTGACAGCCTACTAGCGGGAGGGGAGACCCAGTACTTC.

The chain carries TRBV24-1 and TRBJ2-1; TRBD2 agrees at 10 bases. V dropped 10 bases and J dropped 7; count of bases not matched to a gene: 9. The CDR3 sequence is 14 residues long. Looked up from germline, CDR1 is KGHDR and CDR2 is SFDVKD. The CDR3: CATQRGGWGNEQFF. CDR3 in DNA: TGTGCCACTCAGCGGGGGGGATGGGGGAATGAGCAGTTCTTC.

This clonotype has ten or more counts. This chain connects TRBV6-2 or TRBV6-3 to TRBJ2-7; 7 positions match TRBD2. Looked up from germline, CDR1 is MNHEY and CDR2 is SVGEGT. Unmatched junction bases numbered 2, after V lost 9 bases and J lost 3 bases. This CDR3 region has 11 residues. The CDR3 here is CASRGVYEQYF. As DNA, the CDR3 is TGTGCCAGTCGGGGGGTCTACGAGCAGTACTTC.

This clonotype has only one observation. The CDR3 DNA reads as TGTGCCAGCAGCTTGGTCCCTAGCGGTACCTACGAGCAGTACTTC. This encodes CASSLVPSGTYEQYF. The gene calls are TRBV5-6 and TRBJ2-7, with 7 bases that match TRBD2. Germline V lookup: CDR1 SGHDT, CDR2 YYEEEE. This CDR3 comprises 15 residues. V was clipped by 0 bases and J by 2 bases; unmatched bases: 5.

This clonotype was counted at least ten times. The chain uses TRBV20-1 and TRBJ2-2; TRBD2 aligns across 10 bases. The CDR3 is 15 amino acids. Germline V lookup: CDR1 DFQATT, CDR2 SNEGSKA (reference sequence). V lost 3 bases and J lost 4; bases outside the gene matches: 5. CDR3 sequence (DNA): TGCAGTGCTAGCGCTAGCGGGAGAGGCACCGGGGAGCTGTTTTTT. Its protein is CSASASGRGTGELFF.

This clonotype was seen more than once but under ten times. CDR3 DNA sequence: TGTGCCAGCAGTGAATCGGCCTACGAGCAGTACTTC. Amino acid sequence: CASSESAYEQYF. V usage is TRBV2 and J usage is TRBJ2-7; D is uncertain. Trimming stripped 2 bases from V and 2 bases from J, with 4 bases between. CDR3 length: 12 residues. Germline V gene data show CDR1 as SNHLY and CDR2 as FYNNEI.

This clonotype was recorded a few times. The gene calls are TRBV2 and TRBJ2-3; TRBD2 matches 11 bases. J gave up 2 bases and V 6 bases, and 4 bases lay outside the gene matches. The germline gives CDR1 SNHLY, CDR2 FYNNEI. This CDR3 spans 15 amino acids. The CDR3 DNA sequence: TGTGCCAGCAGGGGACTAGCGGAGATCACAGATACGCAGTATTTT. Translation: CASRGLAEITDTQYF.

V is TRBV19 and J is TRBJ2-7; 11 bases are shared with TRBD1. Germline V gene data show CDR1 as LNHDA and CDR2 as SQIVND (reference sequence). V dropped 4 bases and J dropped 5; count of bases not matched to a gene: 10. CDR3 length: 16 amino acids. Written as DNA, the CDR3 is TGTGCCAGTAGTACCTTATCGGGGACAGGGGGAAACGAGCAGTACTTC. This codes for CASSTLSGTGGNEQYF.

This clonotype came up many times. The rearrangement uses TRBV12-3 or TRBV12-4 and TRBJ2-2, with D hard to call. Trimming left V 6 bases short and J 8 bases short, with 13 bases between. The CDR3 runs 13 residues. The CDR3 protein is CASRLLYSGELFF. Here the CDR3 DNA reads TGTGCCAGCAGGCTCCTATATTCTGGGGAGCTGTTTTTT.

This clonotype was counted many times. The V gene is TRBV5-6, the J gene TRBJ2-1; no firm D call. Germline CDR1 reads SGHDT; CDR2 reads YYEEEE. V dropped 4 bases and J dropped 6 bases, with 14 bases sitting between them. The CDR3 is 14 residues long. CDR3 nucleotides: TGTGCCAGCAGCCGACCCGGACGGACCAATGAGCAGTTCTTC. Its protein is CASSRPGRTNEQFF.

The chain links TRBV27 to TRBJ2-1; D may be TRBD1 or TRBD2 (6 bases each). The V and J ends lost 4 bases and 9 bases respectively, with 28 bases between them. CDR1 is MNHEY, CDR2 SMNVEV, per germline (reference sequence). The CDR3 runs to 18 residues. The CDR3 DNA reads TGTGCCAGCAGTTCGGGGGTATTGTGGGGGGCCTTTGTCCCTGAGCAGTTCTTC. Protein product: CASSSGVLWGAFVPEQFF.